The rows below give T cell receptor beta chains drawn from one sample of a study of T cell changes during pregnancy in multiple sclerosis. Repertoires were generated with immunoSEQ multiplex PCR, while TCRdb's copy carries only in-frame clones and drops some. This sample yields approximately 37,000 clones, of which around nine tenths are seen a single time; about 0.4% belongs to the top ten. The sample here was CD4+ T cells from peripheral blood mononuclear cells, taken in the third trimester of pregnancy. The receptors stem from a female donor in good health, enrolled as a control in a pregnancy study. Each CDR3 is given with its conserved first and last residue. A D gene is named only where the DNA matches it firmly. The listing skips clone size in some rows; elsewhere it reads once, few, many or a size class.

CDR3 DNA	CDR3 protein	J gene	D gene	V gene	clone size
TGCGCCAGCGGAACGGGACAGGGGGACAATGAGCAGTTCTTC	CASGTGQGDNEQFF	TRBJ2-1	TRBD1	TRBV5-1	NA
TGTGCCAGCAGGGGCGGGACCGGGCGGGGGCAGTTCTTC	CASRGGTGRGQFF	TRBJ2-1	NA	TRBV6-5	NA
TGTGCCTGGAGATCCACAGGGATTGGGGCTTTCTTT	CAWRSTGIGAFF	TRBJ1-1	NA	TRBV30	once
TGCGCCAGCAGCCCATTCGGGGAGACCCAGTACTTC	CASSPFGETQYF	TRBJ2-5	NA	TRBV5-1	NA
TGTGCCAGCACCCAGGGGTCGCTTGAGCAGCCCCAGCATTTT	CASTQGSLEQPQHF	TRBJ1-5	NA	TRBV7-2	once
TGTGCCAGCAGCCAAGACCGGCAGAGGGATTCACCCCTCCACTTT	CASSQDRQRDSPLHF	TRBJ1-6	NA	TRBV4-2	NA
TGTGCCAGCAGCCGAGACAGATATAATTCACCCCTCCACTTT	CASSRDRYNSPLHF	TRBJ1-6	NA	TRBV7-2	NA
TGTGCCAGCAGTCGACTAGCGGGAGTAGTCTCCTACGAGCAGTACTTC	CASSRLAGVVSYEQYF	TRBJ2-7	TRBD2	TRBV28	NA
TGCGCCAGCAGTCAACCCCGGACTAGCGGGAGGGACGGGGATACGCAGTATTTT	CASSQPRTSGRDGDTQYF	TRBJ2-3	TRBD2	TRBV23-1	NA
TGCGCCAGCAGCTATGGACTAGCGGGAGTGAATGAGCAGTACTTC	CASSYGLAGVNEQYF	TRBJ2-7	TRBD2	TRBV5-1	NA
TGTGCCTGGACTCCCTCCAGGTTCCAAGAGACCCAGTACTTC	CAWTPSRFQETQYF	TRBJ2-5	NA	TRBV30	NA